This TCR beta chain was recorded in a study of shared clonotypes between healthy human individuals. Sequencing was performed with immunoSEQ multiplex PCR; in TCRdb, only in-frame clones are kept and a portion is missing. The data show 2 million to 2.5 million clones, roughly 93% seen once. This CDR3 has 16 residues. The ends lost 4 bases at V and 2 bases at J; junction bases unmatched: 9. The V gene's germline CDR1 is SGHDN and CDR2 FVKESK. This rearrangement joins TRBV14 to TRBJ2-5; TRBD2 matches 8 bases. The receptor comes from a man between 18 and 29 years old in good health. Some clones in this sample may be carry-over from other donors' samples. The sample was naive CD4+ T cells from PBMCs. As to subset: CD45RA+ positively selected. CDR3 bases: TGTGCCAGCAGCCCCCCGCGGGCTAGCGGGCAAGAGACCCAGTACTTC. This encodes CASSPPRASGQETQYF.